The 16 T cell receptor beta chains presented below share a single source sample, sequenced in a study of beta chain features in type 1 diabetes. The entirety of the isolated RNA underwent reverse transcription, so expressed TCRB transcripts were sequenced. Produced via immunoSEQ multiplex PCR; TCRdb's table is partial and in-frame only. The sample shows approximately 170,000 clones, 7.5% to 10% of them seen only once. Sequenced material: central memory CD4+ T cells from blood. Source of these receptors: a woman aged 18-30 years in good health.

The chain is built from TRBV13 and TRBJ1-2; 10 bases are a match to TRBD1. Per germline, CDR1 PRHDT and CDR2 FYEKMQ (reference sequence). V was pared by 5 bases and J by 4 bases, with 7 bases of the junction left unmatched. The length of the CDR3 is 15 residues. CDR3 DNA sequence: TGTGCCAGCAGCCTCCAGGGACAGGGGACCTATGGCTACACCTTC. It is translated as CASSLQGQGTYGYTF.

DNA of the CDR3: TGTGCCAGCAACCCAACCGGGACAGGGAATGAAAAACTGTTTTTT. It is translated as CASNPTGTGNEKLFF. This chain links TRBV7-2 with TRBJ1-4; 9 positions match TRBD1. After removal of 7 bases from V and 5 bases from J, the junction contained 8 bases not matched to a gene. This CDR3 contains 15 residues. Germline lookup yields CDR1 SGHTA and CDR2 FQGNSA.

This clone appeared a few times. The chain uses TRBV18 and TRBJ2-7, with 9 bases matching TRBD2. CDR1 and CDR2 (germline): KGHSH, LQKENI. With V trimmed by 2 bases and J by 5 bases, 4 bases remained unmatched. The CDR3 sequence is 14 residues long. Here the CDR3 DNA reads TGTGCCAGCTCACCAGCGGGGGGGAACGACGAGCAGTACTTC. Its protein product is CASSPAGGNDEQYF.

The chain carries TRBV4-2 and TRBJ1-2; D remains unclear. Per germline, CDR1 LGHNA and CDR2 YNFKEQ. CDR3 length: 13 residues. Deletions cut 0 bases from V and 5 bases from J, with 7 bases between. The CDR3 reads CASSQEGGYGYTF. The CDR3 DNA is TGTGCCAGCAGCCAAGAAGGAGGTTATGGCTACACCTTC.

This chain connects TRBV4-2 to TRBJ2-3, with TRBD2 identical over 8 bases. CDR3 length equals 16 residues. The germline gives CDR1 LGHNA, CDR2 YNFKEQ. With 3 bases clipped from V and 1 base from J, the junction kept 6 bases outside the gene matches. The DNA of the CDR3 is TGTGCCAGCAGCCACCTTGCGGGGGGCCGCACAGATACGCAGTATTTT. Protein product: CASSHLAGGRTDTQYF.

This clone was counted between two and nine times. Written as DNA, the CDR3 is TGTGCCAGCAGTGAATATTTGCGGTCGGAGACCCAGTACTTC. Its protein is CASSEYLRSETQYF. This sequence joins TRBV25-1 and TRBJ2-5; D uncertain. The CDR3 is made up of 14 amino acids. Trimming left V 0 bases short and J 5 bases short, with 10 bases between. Germline CDR1 reads MGHDK; CDR2 reads SYGVNS.

This clone was counted only a few times. This sequence joins TRBV29-1 and TRBJ2-3; 10 nucleotides align to TRBD2. V shed 3 bases and J 5 bases; nucleotides not matched to a gene: 11. This CDR3 has 16 residues. Germline V gives CDR1 SQVTM, CDR2 ANQGSEA. In DNA form, the CDR3 reads TGCAGCGTTGACTCGCTAGCGGGGGCCCAACGAGATACGCAGTATTTT. Translated: CSVDSLAGAQRDTQYF.

The V call is TRBV5-1, the J call TRBJ1-2; perhaps TRBD1 as D (6 bases). V gave up 0 bases and J gave up 8 bases, with 11 bases separating them. The CDR3 has 13 residues. Germline V gene data show CDR1 as SGHRS and CDR2 as YFSETQ. CDR3 region: CASSLAVDRGYTF. In nucleotides, the CDR3 is TGCGCCAGCAGCTTGGCCGTGGACAGAGGCTACACCTTC.

This clone was observed a handful of times. The junction does not match germline at one end; this may be a read error. V is TRBV7-7 and J is TRBJ2-2; tentative D call: TRBD2 (5 bases). CDR1 and CDR2 from the germline V gene are SSHAT and FNYEAQ (reference sequence). This CDR3 is built from 14 residues. The CDR3 sequence: CASSLANAAGELFF. The CDR3 DNA reads as TGTGCTAGCAGCTTAGCGAACGCGGCCGGGGAGCTGTTTTTT.

The chain has TRBV4-2 and TRBJ1-4; D possibly corresponds to TRBD1 (5 bases). V lost 4 bases, J lost 6 bases, and 15 bases lay in between. This CDR3 comprises 15 residues. Germline CDR1 LGHNA, CDR2 YNFKEQ. CDR3 amino acids: CASSRSGGPDEKLFF. The CDR3 region has the DNA TGTGCCAGCAGCCGCTCCGGGGGTCCGGATGAAAAACTGTTTTTT.

This clone appeared a few times. The chain recombines TRBV10-2 with TRBJ2-7; D unresolved. Germline-derived CDR1 and CDR2 are WSHSY and SAAADI. CDR3 length equals 13 residues. V lost 7 bases to trimming and J lost 2 bases, with 12 bases between them. In DNA form, the CDR3 reads TGCGCCAGCAACGACAAGCCCGCCTACGAGCAGTACTTC. Translating gives CASNDKPAYEQYF.

This clone turned up a few times. The chain combines TRBV10-3 with TRBJ2-1; a weak D match, TRBD1 (5 bases). There are 13 residues in the CDR3. Trimming cost V 10 bases and J 15 bases, with 25 bases left between them. Germline values: CDR1 ENHRY, CDR2 SYGVKD. The CDR3 sequence: CANSLARTQAPFF. The CDR3 bases are TGTGCCAACAGCCTCGCGCGGACACAGGCTCCGTTCTTC.

This clone was detected a few times. The chain employs TRBV6-5 and TRBJ1-2; D perhaps matches TRBD1 (5 bases). Germline loops: CDR1 MNHEY, CDR2 SVGAGI. This CDR3 has 12 residues. Trimming cost V 8 bases and J 6 bases, with 13 bases left between them. The CDR3, as DNA: TGTGCCAGCCTGACCTTAGGGGATGGCTACACCTTC. Translating it yields CASLTLGDGYTF.

The rearrangement uses TRBV7-9 and TRBJ1-1; D remains unclear. CDR3 length equals 14 residues. The germline V gene has CDR1 SEHNR and CDR2 FQNEAQ (reference sequence). The germline V and J ends were trimmed by 5 bases and 2 bases, with 12 bases remaining between them. The CDR3 DNA follows: TGTGCCAGCAGCCTCAGCACGGGTAACACTGAAGCTTTCTTT. Its protein is CASSLSTGNTEAFF.

This clone was counted a few times. The chain has TRBV19 and TRBJ1-2; tentative D call: TRBD1 (6 bases). The CDR3 spans 13 residues. V gave up 9 bases and J gave up 8 bases, with 19 bases separating them. Per germline, CDR1 LNHDA and CDR2 SQIVND (reference sequence). The CDR3 nucleotides are TGTGCCAGCCGAACCAACAGGGATGAAGGCTACACCTTC. It encodes CASRTNRDEGYTF.

This chain joins TRBV4-2 and TRBJ1-6; D is undetermined. Looked up from germline, CDR1 is LGHNA and CDR2 is YNFKEQ. This CDR3 contains 16 residues. Trimming took 4 bases from V and 9 from J, leaving 19 bases between them. CDR3 DNA: TGTGCCAGCAGCCCTACCAAGGAGGGAGTAGGTTCACCCCTCCACTTT. It specifies CASSPTKEGVGSPLHF.